These T cell receptor beta chains were read from a single sample in a study of blood T cell repertoires in COVID-19. Data came from immunoSEQ multiplex PCR; TCRdb stores just in-frame clones and leaves some out. The data hold around 130,000 clones, with around 84% observed a single time. Sequenced material: peripheral blood. These receptors were obtained from a woman aged 80 or older with acute or convalescent COVID-19. Each CDR3 is given with its conserved first and last residue. D genes are given only for firm matches. Size is omitted from some rows. Given values are once, few, many or a class for expanded clones.

NA TRBJ2-1 NA TRBV6-1 CASSENPDNEQFF TGTGCCAGCAGTGAAAACCCAGACAATGAGCAGTTCTTC
NA TRBJ2-7 TRBD1 TRBV5-4 CASSQDRGLGEQYF TGTGCCAGCAGCCAGGACAGGGGGCTGGGCGAGCAGTACTTC
NA TRBJ2-5 TRBD2 TRBV30 CAWGGGGTIETQYF TGTGCCTGGGGTGGGGGGGGTACTATAGAGACCCAGTACTTC
NA TRBJ1-2 NA TRBV30 CAWSSVAGYTF TGTGCCTGGTCTAGCGTCGCTGGCTACACCTTC
NA TRBJ1-1 NA TRBV5-6 CASSLGLLNTEAFF TGTGCCAGCAGCTTGGGACTTTTGAACACTGAAGCTTTCTTT
NA TRBJ2-1 NA TRBV5-6 CASTTGNNEQFF TGTGCCAGCACCACCGGTAACAATGAGCAGTTCTTC
NA TRBJ2-3 TRBD1 TRBV7-6 CASSWTQGGTDTQYF TGTGCCAGCAGCTGGACCCAGGGGGGCACAGATACGCAGTATTTT
NA TRBJ1-3 NA TRBV7-9 CASSARRDDGNTIYF TGTGCCAGCAGCGCTCGACGGGATGACGGAAACACCATATATTTT
NA TRBJ1-2 TRBD1 TRBV4-3 CASSQDSPRGQGYGYTF TGCGCCAGCAGCCAAGATTCCCCGAGGGGGCAAGGCTATGGCTACACCTTC
NA TRBJ2-3 TRBD1 TRBV29-1 CSVDGTGQRTDTQYF TGCAGCGTTGATGGGACAGGGCAACGGACAGATACGCAGTATTTT
NA TRBJ2-1 NA TRBV6-5 CASRPKGGNEQFF TGTGCCAGCCGTCCCAAGGGAGGAAATGAGCAGTTCTTC
NA TRBJ1-1 NA TRBV19 CASSIVRNTEAFF TGTGCCAGTAGTATAGTCAGGAACACTGAAGCTTTCTTT
NA TRBJ1-1 TRBD1 TRBV18 CASSPGTARGEAFF TGTGCCAGCTCACCTGGGACAGCAAGAGGTGAAGCTTTCTTT
once TRBJ1-3 TRBD1 TRBV4-3 CASSQGKDRISGNTIYF TGCGCCAGCAGCCAAGGGAAGGACAGGATCTCTGGAAACACCATATATTTT
NA TRBJ2-7 TRBD1 TRBV5-4 CASSLGGQGAYEQYF TGTGCCAGCAGCTTGGGGGGACAGGGGGCCTACGAGCAGTACTTC
once TRBJ2-7 TRBD1 TRBV5-8 CASSPGTGANYEQYF TGTGCCAGCAGCCCAGGGACAGGGGCGAACTACGAGCAGTACTTC
NA TRBJ1-2 NA TRBV5-1 CASSLRGGGYGYTF TGCGCCAGCAGCTTGCGGGGAGGAGGGTATGGCTACACCTTC
NA TRBJ2-7 NA TRBV18 CASSPGPGSRYEQYF TGTGCCAGCTCACCAGGGCCGGGGTCCCGCTACGAGCAGTACTTC
NA TRBJ1-6 NA TRBV27 CASRPTRTYNSPLHF TGTGCCAGCAGACCTACCAGGACCTATAATTCACCCCTCCACTTT
NA TRBJ1-4 TRBD1 TRBV13 CASSLQGEGPATNEKLFF TGTGCCAGCAGCCTTCAGGGGGAAGGGCCTGCAACTAATGAAAAACTGTTTTTT
NA TRBJ2-1 NA TRBV4-1 CASSQDIGGPNEQFF TGCGCCAGCAGCCAAGATATAGGCGGCCCCAATGAGCAGTTCTTC
few TRBJ1-6 NA TRBV5-4 CASSFRTDSNSPLHF TGTGCCAGCAGCTTCAGAACAGATTCTAATTCACCCCTCCACTTT
NA TRBJ2-5 TRBD2 TRBV2 CASKGLAGQETQYF TGTGCCAGCAAAGGACTAGCGGGCCAAGAGACCCAGTACTTC
NA TRBJ2-3 NA TRBV4-1 CASSQEEAPGRADTQYF TGCGCCAGCAGCCAAGAGGAAGCGCCGGGTCGGGCAGATACGCAGTATTTT
NA TRBJ2-1 NA TRBV5-4 CASSFQNSPGVYNEQFF TGTGCCAGCAGCTTCCAAAACTCACCTGGAGTCTACAATGAGCAGTTCTTC
NA TRBJ2-2 TRBD2 TRBV4-3 CASSQGLAGRGGELFF TGCGCCAGCAGTCAAGGACTAGCGGGAAGGGGCGGGGAGCTGTTTTTT
NA TRBJ1-1 NA TRBV24-1 CATSDLHWQAKNTEAFF TGTGCCACCAGTGATTTGCATTGGCAGGCGAAGAACACTGAAGCTTTCTTT
NA TRBJ2-5 TRBD2 TRBV7-8 CASSFGSGTSGRLKETQYF TGTGCCAGCAGCTTTGGCTCCGGGACTAGCGGGAGGTTGAAGGAGACCCAGTACTTC
NA TRBJ2-7 TRBD1 TRBV7-6 CASSYAQGAGEQYF TGTGCCAGCAGCTACGCACAGGGGGCGGGAGAGCAGTACTTC
NA TRBJ2-1 TRBD1 TRBV7-2 CASSNQGVGEQFF TGTGCCAGCAGCAACCAGGGGGTGGGTGAGCAGTTCTTC
NA TRBJ2-2 NA TRBV3-1/TRBV3-2 CASSQEAASGWAGELFF TGTGCCAGCAGCCAAGAGGCCGCCAGCGGGTGGGCCGGGGAGCTGTTTTTT
NA TRBJ1-4 TRBD1 TRBV7-2 CASSLGSRGKLFF TGTGCCAGCAGCTTAGGGTCCAGGGGGAAACTGTTTTTT
few TRBJ2-2 NA TRBV24-1 CATRLAPSGEAGELFF TGTGCCACCAGATTGGCCCCCTCCGGGGAAGCCGGGGAGCTGTTTTTT
NA TRBJ1-2 TRBD1 TRBV15 CATSRVGDRAEGYTF TGTGCCACCAGCAGAGTCGGGGACAGGGCCGAGGGCTACACCTTC
once TRBJ1-1 TRBD1 TRBV7-2 CASSLVAGGITEAFF TGTGCCAGCAGCTTAGTGGCAGGGGGGATCACTGAAGCTTTCTTT
NA TRBJ1-2 NA TRBV5-1 CASSSEAGVGYTF TGCGCCAGCAGCTCTGAGGCAGGGGTTGGCTACACCTTC
few TRBJ1-1 NA TRBV6-2/TRBV6-3 CASSTRAGYTEAFF TGTGCCAGCAGTACCAGGGCAGGGTACACTGAAGCTTTCTTT
few TRBJ1-1 TRBD1 TRBV29-1 CSAAPTGAEAFF TGCAGCGCGGCGCCGACAGGGGCTGAAGCTTTCTTT
many TRBJ1-1 TRBD1 TRBV7-2 CASSSTGGGSFF TGTGCCAGCAGTTCAACAGGGGGCGGATCTTTCTTT
NA TRBJ2-7 TRBD1 TRBV7-2 CASSLGNRGRYEQYF TGTGCCAGCAGCTTAGGGAACAGGGGGCGGTACGAGCAGTACTTC
few TRBJ2-2 NA TRBV7-6 CASSLGAGKVGELFF TGTGCCAGCAGCTTAGGGGCAGGGAAGGTCGGGGAGCTGTTTTTT
NA TRBJ2-7 TRBD1 TRBV3-1/TRBV3-2 CASRPDRGLEQYF TGTGCCAGCAGACCCGACAGGGGGCTAGAGCAGTACTTC
once TRBJ1-2 NA TRBV19 CATMARDNYGYTF TGTGCCACGATGGCGAGGGATAACTATGGCTACACCTTC
NA TRBJ2-1 TRBD2 TRBV5-1 CASSLAYGTSVYNEQFF TGCGCCAGCAGCTTGGCCTACGGGACTAGCGTCTACAATGAGCAGTTCTTC
NA TRBJ1-6 NA TRBV11-2 CASSPRRRGPSSYNSPLHF TGTGCCAGCAGCCCCCGTCGCAGGGGCCCCAGCTCCTATAATTCACCCCTCCACTTT
NA TRBJ1-2 TRBD1 TRBV6-4 CASSAGQGNYGYTF TGTGCCAGCAGTGCGGGACAGGGAAACTATGGCTACACCTTC
NA TRBJ1-2 NA TRBV27 CASSLYRNYGYTF TGTGCCAGCAGTTTATACAGGAACTATGGCTACACCTTC
NA TRBJ1-6 TRBD1 TRBV7-2 CASSLTRDSNSPLHF TGTGCCAGCAGCTTAACTCGGGACAGTAATTCACCCCTCCACTTT
NA TRBJ2-3 NA TRBV6-5 CASSYDWAGGTDTQYF TGTGCCAGCAGTTACGACTGGGCCGGGGGCACAGATACGCAGTATTTT
NA TRBJ2-5 NA TRBV5-1 CASSLAVLQETQYF TGCGCCAGCAGCCTGGCGGTACTGCAAGAGACCCAGTACTTC
NA TRBJ2-3 TRBD2 TRBV7-2 CASSLQASGTTDTQYF TGTGCCAGCAGCTTACAGGCTAGCGGGACCACAGATACGCAGTATTTT
NA TRBJ2-7 NA TRBV29-1 CSVVAAYEQYF TGCAGCGTTGTAGCTGCCTACGAGCAGTACTTC
NA TRBJ1-6 NA TRBV24-1 CATSGRRTKTAFVLPLHF TGTGCCACCAGTGGCCGTCGAACTAAGACAGCCTTTGTATTACCCCTCCACTTT
NA TRBJ1-1 NA TRBV19 CASTSGGADTEAFF TGTGCCAGTACTTCTGGGGGGGCAGACACTGAAGCTTTCTTT
few TRBJ1-1 NA TRBV25-1 CASTTRRGPGSATEAFF TGTGCCAGCACCACCCGGCGGGGGCCAGGCTCCGCAACTGAAGCTTTCTTT